Listed below are T cell receptor beta chains from one sample, sequenced in a study of response to subunit inactivated influenza vaccine. TCRdb re-derived calls from the RT-PCR reads in MiXCR, one entry per CDR3 protein. The sample holds 560,000 or so distinct CDR3 sequences, approximately 7.6% seen once. The specimen comprised PBMCs from blood, sampled around 25 months after vaccination. Source of these receptors: a man aged 50 to 69 who received an inactivated influenza vaccine. Both conserved end residues are part of each CDR3. A D gene is named only where the DNA matches it firmly. Expanded clones are given a class, and other clones once, few, many or no size at all.

D gene,J gene,clone size,V gene,CDR3 protein,CDR3 DNA
-,TRBJ1-1,few,TRBV11-2,CASSPDPQGYLQAFF,TGTGCCAGCAGCCCGGATCCCCAGGGTTACTTGCAGGCTTTCTTT
-,TRBJ1-6,-,TRBV7-2,CASSLEGPMGGSPLHF,TGTGCCAGCAGCTTAGAGGGACCCATGGGCGGCTCACCCCTCCACTTT
TRBD1,TRBJ2-7,many,TRBV7-9,CASSGPGTGYEEQYF,TGTGCCAGCAGCGGACCCGGGACAGGGTATGAAGAGCAGTACTTC
-,TRBJ2-3,many,TRBV7-8,CASSTPPAGGTQYF,TGTGCCAGCAGCACCCCACCCGCTGGGGGTACGCAGTATTTT
-,TRBJ2-3,many,TRBV7-2,CASSPDAPPDTQYF,TGTGCCAGCAGCCCCGACGCCCCGCCAGATACGCAGTATTTT
-,TRBJ2-3,few,TRBV7-9,CASSSGGGALDTQYF,TGTGCCAGCAGCTCGGGTGGGGGCGCGTTGGATACGCAGTATTTT
TRBD1,TRBJ2-7,few,TRBV10-3,CAISDYFSRLRDRVHEQYF,TGTGCCATCAGTGATTATTTCTCTAGACTCCGGGACAGGGTCCACGAGCAGTACTTC
TRBD1,TRBJ2-5,many,TRBV9,CASSVGQGARETQYF,TGTGCCAGCAGCGTAGGCCAGGGGGCGCGAGAGACCCAGTACTTC
TRBD1,TRBJ2-5,-,TRBV7-7,CASSVGQGLQETQYF,TGTGCTAGCAGCGTCGGACAGGGCCTACAAGAGACCCAGTACTTC
TRBD1,TRBJ2-2,few,TRBV4-1,CASRKRDRNTGELFF,TGCGCCAGCAGGAAGAGGGACAGAAACACCGGGGAGCTGTTTTTT
-,TRBJ2-7,many,TRBV10-3,CAISAQESYEQYF,TGTGCCATCAGTGCCCAGGAGTCCTACGAGCAGTACTTC
-,TRBJ2-1,many,TRBV12-3/TRBV12-4,CASSFYEQFF,TGTGCCAGCAGTTTTTATGAGCAGTTCTTC
-,TRBJ2-7,few,TRBV6-1,CASSARRDSEQYF,TGTGCCAGCAGTGCCCGCAGGGACTCCGAGCAGTACTTC
-,TRBJ1-1,-,TRBV2,CASSDDPWDRGAFF,TGTGCCAGCAGTGATGACCCTTGGGACCGGGGAGCTTTCTTT
TRBD1,TRBJ1-2,-,TRBV4-2,CASSQEAGTGNGYTF,TGTGCCAGCAGCCAAGAAGCCGGGACAGGCAACGGCTACACCTTC
-,TRBJ2-7,-,TRBV6-2/TRBV6-3,CASSLTLSSYEQYF,TGTGCCAGCAGTTTGACACTGAGCTCCTACGAGCAGTACTTC
-,TRBJ1-1,many,TRBV29-1,CSVIKRGQGCTEAFF,TGCAGCGTTATTAAGAGAGGGCAGGGGTGCACTGAAGCTTTCTTT
TRBD2,TRBJ2-1,few,TRBV6-1,CASSTWGLAGEHEQFF,TGTGCCAGCAGTACGTGGGGACTAGCGGGAGAGCATGAGCAGTTCTTC
-,TRBJ1-1,many,TRBV29-1,CSAGFGTGSEAFF,TGCAGCGCAGGTTTCGGGACGGGGAGCGAAGCTTTCTTT
-,TRBJ2-3,many,TRBV20-1,CSARGPRDGLDTQYF,TGCAGTGCTAGAGGTCCCCGGGACGGTTTAGATACGCAGTATTTT
-,TRBJ1-5,-,TRBV28,CASSNLSNQPQHF,TGTGCCAGCAGCAACCTTAGTAATCAGCCCCAGCATTTT
TRBD2,TRBJ2-1,-,TRBV20-1,CSAGTSGRISYNEQFF,TGCAGTGCGGGGACTAGCGGGAGAATCTCCTACAATGAGCAGTTCTTC
-,TRBJ2-7,-,TRBV20-1,CSARDAVSQYYEQYF,TGCAGTGCTAGAGATGCCGTATCACAGTACTACGAGCAGTACTTC
-,TRBJ2-5,-,TRBV6-5,CASGRATETQYF,TGTGCCAGCGGTCGAGCAACGGAGACCCAGTACTTC
-,TRBJ1-1,few,TRBV20-1,CSARGVALGDTEAFF,TGCAGTGCTAGGGGAGTGGCCCTCGGGGACACTGAAGCTTTCTTT
-,TRBJ1-5,-,TRBV7-2,CASSWGTNQPQHF,TGTGCCAGCAGCTGGGGGACCAATCAGCCCCAGCATTTT
-,TRBJ2-7,-,TRBV4-1,CASSPPGLGEQYF,TGCGCCAGCAGCCCACCAGGGTTGGGGGAGCAGTACTTC
TRBD1,TRBJ1-1,many,TRBV6-2/TRBV6-3,CASSYSEDRAGLGDTEAFF,TGTGCCAGCAGTTACTCCGAGGACAGGGCAGGCCTTGGTGACACTGAAGCTTTCTTT
TRBD2,TRBJ2-1,-,TRBV20-1,CSARDSAGGPYNEQFF,TGCAGTGCTAGAGATTCAGCGGGAGGGCCCTACAATGAGCAGTTCTTC
TRBD2,TRBJ2-1,-,TRBV5-1,CASSLAGKGNEQFF,TGCGCCAGCAGCTTAGCGGGAAAGGGGAATGAGCAGTTCTTC
TRBD1,TRBJ1-2,-,TRBV10-2,CASSETQGASYGYTF,TGCGCCAGCAGTGAGACACAGGGGGCGAGCTATGGCTACACCTTC